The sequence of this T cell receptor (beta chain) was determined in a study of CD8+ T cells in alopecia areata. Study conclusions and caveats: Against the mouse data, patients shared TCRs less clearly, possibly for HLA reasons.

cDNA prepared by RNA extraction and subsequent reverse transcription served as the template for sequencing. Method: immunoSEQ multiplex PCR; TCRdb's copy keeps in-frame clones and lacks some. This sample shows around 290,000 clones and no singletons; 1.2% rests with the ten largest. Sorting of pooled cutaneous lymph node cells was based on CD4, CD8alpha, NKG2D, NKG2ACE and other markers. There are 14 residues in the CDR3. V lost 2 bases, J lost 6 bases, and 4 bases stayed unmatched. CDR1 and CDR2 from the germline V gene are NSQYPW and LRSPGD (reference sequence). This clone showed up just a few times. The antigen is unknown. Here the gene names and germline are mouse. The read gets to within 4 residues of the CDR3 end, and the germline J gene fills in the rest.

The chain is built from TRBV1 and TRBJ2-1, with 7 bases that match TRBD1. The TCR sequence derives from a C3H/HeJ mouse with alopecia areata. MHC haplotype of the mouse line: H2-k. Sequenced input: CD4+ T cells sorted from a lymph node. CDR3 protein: CTCSARGQIAEQFF. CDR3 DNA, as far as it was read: TGCACCTGCAGTGCACGGGGACAGATTGCT.